A single sample is the source of the 26 T cell receptor beta chains below, sequenced in a study of blood T cell repertoires in COVID-19. The method was immunoSEQ multiplex PCR; TCRdb's version includes in-frame clones alone and lacks a portion of them. The sample carries about 75,000 clones, 70% to 80% recorded once. The sequenced material came from peripheral blood. The receptors derive from a woman aged 80 or over with active or convalescent COVID-19.

The chain employs TRBV4-1 and TRBJ1-5; perhaps TRBD1 as D (6 bases). The germline V gene has CDR1 MGHRA and CDR2 YSYEKL. With 3 bases removed from V and 6 bases from J, the gap between germline ends came to 12 bases. CDR3 size: 14 residues. Here the CDR3 reads CASSQRGGGQPQHF. The CDR3 nucleotides read TGCGCCAGCAGCCAGAGGGGGGGTGGTCAGCCCCAGCATTTT.

This chain joins TRBV27 and TRBJ2-3, with 7 bases aligning to TRBD1. The junction had 10 bases not matched to a gene; V was cut back by 5 bases and J by 2 bases. From germline, CDR1 is MNHEY and CDR2 SMNVEV (reference sequence). The CDR3 loop spans 16 amino acids. CDR3 bases: TGTGCCAGCAGTGGGGACAGTTTCCACCCCACAGATACGCAGTATTTT. It is translated as CASSGDSFHPTDTQYF.

This clone appeared a few times. The genes are TRBV15 and TRBJ2-7; 11 bases map to TRBD1. CDR3 length: 15 amino acids. Per germline, CDR1 LNHNV and CDR2 YYDKDF (reference sequence). After removal of 5 bases from V and 5 bases from J, the junction contained 8 bases not matched to a gene. CDR3 nucleotides: TGTGCCACCAGCCTCCCGGGACAGGGGGGACACGAGCAGTACTTC. It codes for CATSLPGQGGHEQYF.

This chain uses TRBV6-6 with TRBJ2-1; D is possibly TRBD2 (6 bases). This CDR3 comprises 14 residues. Germline V lookup: CDR1 MNHNY, CDR2 SVGAGI (reference sequence). Trimming stripped 11 bases from V and 9 bases from J, with 23 bases between. CDR3 sequence (DNA): TGTGCCGTCCGGACCGGGAGAGTCTTTGGTGAGCAGTTCTTC. Protein: CAVRTGRVFGEQFF.

This clone is judged medium-sized. The CDR3 loop reads CASSEKTSGSHEQYF. For the CDR3, the DNA is TGTGCCAGCAGTGAAAAGACTAGCGGGAGCCACGAGCAGTACTTC. The J gene is TRBJ2-7, the V gene TRBV2; 12 bases map to TRBD2. This CDR3 is 15 amino acids long. CDR1 is SNHLY, CDR2 FYNNEI, per germline. J lost 5 bases, V lost 2 bases, and 4 bases had no gene match.

This chain links TRBV7-2 with TRBJ2-1; 8 bases line up with TRBD2. The CDR3 spans 13 residues. The V and J ends lost 7 bases and 7 bases, in that order; junction bases with no gene match: 6. Germline V gene data show CDR1 as SGHTA and CDR2 as FQGNSA. CDR3 in DNA: TGTGCCAGCAACATCGCGGGGGGAAATGAGCAGTTCTTC. It codes for CASNIAGGNEQFF.

The chain links TRBV11-2 to TRBJ1-4; D gene unclear. The CDR3 runs 16 residues. Deletions cut 1 base from V and 0 bases from J, with 9 bases between. Germline V gives CDR1 SGHAT, CDR2 FQNNGV. The CDR3 here is CASSLGRFPTNEKLFF. In DNA, the CDR3 is TGTGCCAGCAGCTTAGGGAGGTTTCCAACTAATGAAAAACTGTTTTTT.

The J gene is TRBJ1-5, the V gene TRBV10-3; 9 nucleotides line up with TRBD1. From germline, CDR1 is ENHRY and CDR2 SYGVKD. This CDR3 has 15 amino acids. Trimming at V came to 5 bases and at J to 4 bases, leaving 6 bases not matched to a gene. CDR3 protein: CAISKGQGENQPQHF. CDR3 DNA: TGTGCCATCAGTAAGGGACAGGGCGAGAATCAGCCCCAGCATTTT.

This clone showed up just once. V usage is TRBV2 and J usage is TRBJ2-1; D gene ambiguous. This CDR3 has 16 amino acids. Germline CDR1 SNHLY, CDR2 FYNNEI. With 3 bases removed from V and 3 bases from J, the gap between germline ends came to 15 bases. The CDR3 sequence is CASSEDVFRLYNEQFF. In DNA, the CDR3 is TGTGCCAGCAGTGAGGATGTTTTTAGACTCTACAATGAGCAGTTCTTC.

The chain is built from TRBV28 and TRBJ1-6; TRBD1 might be the D (6 bases). This CDR3 region has 14 residues. V was trimmed by 6 bases and J by 7 bases, leaving 13 bases between them. Germline V gene data show CDR1 as MDHEN and CDR2 as SYDVKM. The CDR3 region has the DNA TGTGCCAGCAGCCTAGGGGGTGGCAATTCACCCCTCCACTTT. Protein sequence: CASSLGGGNSPLHF.

The chain carries TRBV5-5 and TRBJ2-6, with a tentative D call TRBD1 (7 bases). The germline CDR1 and CDR2 sequences are SGHKS and YYEKEE (reference sequence). This CDR3 comprises 17 residues. V was clipped by 4 bases and J by 1 base, with 15 bases between them. For the CDR3, the DNA is TGTGCCAGCAGCCCACAGGGGACTCTTTCTGGGGCCAACGTCCTGACTTTC. The encoded protein is CASSPQGTLSGANVLTF.

CDR3 region: CASSPVRVSYEQYF. In nucleotides, the CDR3 is TGTGCCAGCAGCCCGGTACGGGTATCCTACGAGCAGTACTTC. V usage is TRBV3-1 (or the pseudogene TRBV3-2) and J usage is TRBJ2-7; no clear D. The germline CDR1 and CDR2 sequences are LGHDT and YNNKEL (reference sequence). CDR3 length equals 14 residues. V lost 4 bases and J lost 1, with 11 bases in between.

This chain connects TRBV12-3 or TRBV12-4 to TRBJ1-2; the D is unclear. Trimming pared 4 bases from V and 6 bases from J, leaving 12 bases between. The CDR3 extends over 13 amino acids. DNA of the CDR3: TGTGCCAGCAGTTCCTTCACGGGGAATGGCTACACCTTC. Translating gives CASSSFTGNGYTF.

The chain couples TRBV5-6 to TRBJ2-7; 11 bases are shared with TRBD2. Germline values: CDR1 SGHDT, CDR2 YYEEEE. This CDR3 has 15 amino acids. With V trimmed by 4 bases and J by 7 bases, 10 bases remained unmatched. DNA for the CDR3: TGTGCCAGCAGCCGTTCTAGCGGGGGGCTTTGGGAGCAGTACTTC. This codes for CASSRSSGGLWEQYF. Using reference TRBV5-6 and TRBJ2-7 for the parts outside the CDR3, the full variable domain is DAGVTQSPTHLIKTRGQQVTLRCSPKSGHDTVSWYQQALGQGPQFIFQYYEEEERQRGNFPDRFSGHQFPNYSSELNVNALLLGDSALYLCASSRSSGGLWEQYFGPGTRLTVT.

The genes are TRBV18 and TRBJ1-2, with a weak D call TRBD1 (5 bases). CDR3 length: 13 residues. Germline V gene data show CDR1 as KGHSH and CDR2 as LQKENI. V was pared by 3 bases and J by 6 bases, with 11 bases between. CDR3 protein: CASSPLTADGYTF. Here the CDR3 DNA reads TGTGCCAGCTCACCCTTGACAGCCGATGGCTACACCTTC.

The chain couples TRBV5-1 to TRBJ2-2; D uncertain. This CDR3 has 14 residues. Trimming pared 3 bases from V and 5 bases from J, leaving 11 bases between. Looked up from germline, CDR1 is SGHRS and CDR2 is YFSETQ. The CDR3 is CASSSQPQTGELFF. The CDR3 coding sequence is TGCGCCAGCAGCTCTCAACCACAGACCGGGGAGCTGTTTTTT.

This clone showed up just a few times. This rearrangement joins TRBV3-1 (or the pseudogene TRBV3-2) to TRBJ2-7; 14 nucleotides align to TRBD2. The CDR3 totals 17 residues. In germline, CDR1 is LGHDT, CDR2 YNNKEL (reference sequence). Germline trimming cut 0 bases from V and 4 bases from J; bases unmatched to any gene: 5. As DNA, the CDR3 is TGTGCCAGCAGCCAAGAGGGGACTAGCGGGAGTAGGTACGAGCAGTACTTC. It encodes CASSQEGTSGSRYEQYF.

V usage is TRBV7-9 and J usage is TRBJ1-1, with a tentative D call TRBD1 (6 bases). Germline CDR1 and CDR2: SEHNR and FQNEAQ (reference sequence). The ends were cut back, 4 bases at V and 11 bases at J, with 20 bases in the middle. This CDR3 is built from 14 residues. The CDR3 coding sequence is TGTGCCAGCAGCTACGCCCAGACGCCAGGGGTGGCTTTCTTT. Protein product: CASSYAQTPGVAFF.

The chain employs TRBV14 and TRBJ1-1, with a tentative D call TRBD1 (6 bases). This CDR3 has 15 residues. Trimming shortened V by 2 bases and J by 1 base, and 11 bases separated the two germline ends. The germline CDR1 and CDR2 sequences are SGHDN and FVKESK. This CDR3 reads CASSQSRGGNTEAFF. The CDR3 coding sequence is TGTGCCAGCAGCCAATCCAGAGGGGGGAACACTGAAGCTTTCTTT. Using reference TRBV14 and TRBJ1-1 for the parts outside the CDR3, the full variable domain is EAGVTQFPSHSVIEKGQTVTLRCDPISGHDNLYWYRRVMGKEIKFLLHFVKESKQDESGMPNNRFLAERTGGTYSTLKVQPAELEDSGVYFCASSQSRGGNTEAFFGQGTRLTVV.

The V gene is TRBV5-1, the J gene TRBJ2-3, with D possibly TRBD2 on 5 matching bases. Trimming took off 4 bases at V and 0 bases at J, with 15 bases between the two ends. Germline V gene data show CDR1 as SGHRS and CDR2 as YFSETQ. This CDR3 is built from 16 residues. In DNA form, the CDR3 reads TGCGCCAGCAGCCCAAGACTAAAGCTTAGCACAGATACGCAGTATTTT. Protein sequence: CASSPRLKLSTDTQYF.

The chain joins TRBV19 to TRBJ2-1; TRBD1 aligns across 7 bases. CDR3 size: 15 residues. CDR1 and CDR2 (germline): LNHDA, SQIVND (reference sequence). Trimming removed 5 bases from V and 7 bases from J; junction bases left unmatched: 11. This chain's CDR3 is CASSHRQGLGNEQFF. The CDR3, as DNA: TGTGCCAGTAGTCACCGACAGGGATTGGGGAATGAGCAGTTCTTC.

Only a few counts were recorded for this clone. V is TRBV24-1 and J is TRBJ1-4, with D perhaps matching TRBD1 (6 bases). The length of the CDR3 is 17 residues. V shed 7 bases and J shed 1 base, with 18 bases lying between them. Germline V gives CDR1 KGHDR, CDR2 SFDVKD. CDR3 amino acids: CATSPTGTPLTNEKLFF. DNA for the CDR3: TGTGCCACCAGCCCGACAGGAACCCCCTTAACTAATGAAAAACTGTTTTTT.

The chain has TRBV4-3 and TRBJ2-1; 12 bases fit TRBD2. Per germline, CDR1 LGHNA and CDR2 YSLEER. Germline trimming cut 1 base from V and 8 bases from J; bases unmatched to any gene: 9. This CDR3 comprises 17 residues. In DNA form, the CDR3 reads TGCGCCAGCAGCCAAGTTTGGCTAGCGGGGGGGCTCGATGAGCAGTTCTTC. Amino acids: CASSQVWLAGGLDEQFF.

The chain is built from TRBV7-2 and TRBJ1-1; unclear D gene. Germline values: CDR1 SGHTA, CDR2 FQGNSA. The CDR3 has 16 amino acids. Deletions cut 4 bases from V and 0 bases from J, with 15 bases between. The CDR3 DNA sequence: TGTGCCAGCAGCTCGATTCCGACACGGATGAACACTGAAGCTTTCTTT. Its protein product is CASSSIPTRMNTEAFF.

The chain recombines TRBV7-3 with TRBJ1-1; 7 bases are a match to TRBD1. V lost 5 bases and J lost 0; bases outside the gene matches: 6. CDR1 and CDR2 (germline): SGHTA, FQGTGA. The CDR3 length is 15 residues. The CDR3 nucleotides read TGTGCCAGCAGCCCCAGAGGGGGCGTGAACACTGAAGCTTTCTTT. This gives the protein CASSPRGGVNTEAFF.

The chain combines TRBV25-1 with TRBJ1-4; TRBD1 matches at 7 bases. CDR3 length: 13 amino acids. V was pared by 4 bases and J by 7 bases, with 3 bases of the junction left unmatched. CDR1 is MGHDK and CDR2 is SYGVNS in the germline V gene. The DNA of the CDR3 is TGTGCCAGCAGTGGACAGGGCGGTGAAAAACTGTTTTTT. Translating gives CASSGQGGEKLFF.